The sequence of this TCR beta chain was determined in a study of shared clonotypes between healthy human individuals. Some clones are missing from TCRdb's copy, which holds only in-frame ones; the method was immunoSEQ multiplex PCR. The sample includes around 2.5 million clones, roughly 93% seen only once; the top ten take 0.36%. What was sequenced was naive CD4+ T cells from PBMCs. Indicated subset: CD45RA+ positively selected. This sequence originates from a man aged 18-30 years in good health. Some clones in this sample may be carry-over from other donors' samples.

CDR3 region: CASSLAPSSGRYGYTF. CDR3 DNA sequence: TGTGCCAGCAGCTTAGCGCCCTCATCGGGGCGCTATGGCTACACCTTC. The chain uses TRBV7-2 and TRBJ1-2; D perhaps matches TRBD1 (5 bases). V dropped 0 bases and J dropped 4 bases, with 15 bases sitting between them. Germline CDR1 is SGHTA and CDR2 is FQGNSA. CDR3 length equals 16 residues.